Listed below are T cell receptor beta chains from one sample, sequenced in a study of blood T cells in healthy people across ages. TCRdb reanalysed the 5' RACE reads using MiXCR and keeps one entry per CDR3 protein. The sample shows about 1.7 million distinct CDR3 sequences, under 30% of them seen only once. The sample taken for sequencing was blood. The receptors shown here come from a woman in her twenties or thirties in good health. CDR3s include the opening cysteine and the closing phenylalanine or tryptophan. D genes are given only for firm matches. Expanded clones get a size class; other rows say once, few or many, or leave the size out.

d_call	clone_size	v_call	j_call	cdr3_aa	cdr3_nt
TRBD2	many	TRBV20-1	TRBJ2-1	CSAKTSGEQFF	TGCAGTGCGAAGACTAGCGGTGAGCAGTTCTTC
NA	NA	TRBV7-2	TRBJ2-1	CASSAAGTPSYEQFF	TGTGCCAGCAGCGCGGCCGGGACACCCTCCTACGAGCAGTTCTTC
NA	NA	TRBV4-3	TRBJ2-3	CAGSQLRASKADTQYF	TGCGCCGGCAGCCAACTCCGGGCCTCGAAAGCAGATACGCAGTATTTT
TRBD2	NA	TRBV20-1	TRBJ2-1	CSAWTSRPYNEQFF	TGCAGTGCTTGGACTAGTAGGCCCTACAATGAGCAGTTCTTC
NA	once	TRBV4-3	TRBJ2-7	CASSQQLDEYEQYF	TGCGCCAGCAGCCAACAACTAGATGAGTACGAGCAGTACTTC
NA	NA	TRBV10-2	TRBJ1-1	CASSGKGDTEAFF	TGCGCCAGCAGTGGCAAGGGCGACACTGAAGCTTTCTTT
NA	NA	TRBV20-1	TRBJ2-3	CSAREGGPTDTQYF	TGCAGTGCTAGAGAGGGGGGACCCACAGATACGCAGTATTTT
NA	NA	TRBV6-5	TRBJ2-4	CASRYNRAREQYF	TGTGCCAGCAGGTACAACAGAGCAAGGGAGCAGTACTTC
TRBD1	NA	TRBV4-1	TRBJ2-3	CASSQVGGDRFADTQYF	TGCGCCAGCAGCCAAGTCGGTGGGGACAGGTTTGCTGATACGCAGTATTTT
TRBD2	few	TRBV14	TRBJ2-7	CASSLIGTTDPYEQYF	TGTGCCAGCAGCCTTATCGGGACTACCGACCCCTACGAGCAGTACTTC
NA	few	TRBV7-2	TRBJ2-1	CASSLVLGRRRYNEQFF	TGTGCCAGCAGCTTAGTGTTAGGGAGACGGCGATACAATGAGCAGTTCTTC
TRBD2	NA	TRBV4-1	TRBJ2-3	CASSPRGRGSLGDTQYF	TGCGCCAGCAGCCCCCGAGGGAGGGGATCCCTTGGAGATACGCAGTATTTT
NA	few	TRBV12-3/TRBV12-4	TRBJ1-4	CASSFGAREKLFF	TGTGCCAGCAGTTTCGGTGCGAGGGAAAAACTGTTTTTT
NA	few	TRBV7-2	TRBJ2-1	CASSVRLGYNEQFF	TGTGCCAGCAGCGTCAGGTTAGGTTACAATGAGCAGTTCTTC
NA	few	TRBV6-5	TRBJ2-1	CASSYSGSKNEQFF	TGTGCCAGCAGTTACTCCGGTAGTAAGAATGAGCAGTTCTTC
NA	NA	TRBV29-1	TRBJ2-1	CSVVSDEYNEQFF	TGCAGCGTTGTATCAGACGAGTACAATGAGCAGTTCTTC
TRBD1	many	TRBV7-2	TRBJ2-1	CASSTSRDRVDEQFF	TGTGCCAGCAGCACATCCCGGGACAGGGTTGATGAGCAGTTCTTC
NA	few	TRBV20-1	TRBJ2-1	CSARSYRGNEQFF	TGCAGTGCTCGGTCCTATCGGGGGAATGAGCAGTTCTTC
NA	NA	TRBV29-1	TRBJ2-1	CSVEEYYNEQFF	TGCAGCGTTGAGGAGTACTACAATGAGCAGTTCTTC
NA	many	TRBV7-9	TRBJ1-2	CASSPSANYGYTF	TGTGCCAGCAGTCCCTCGGCCAACTATGGCTACACCTTC
NA	few	TRBV9	TRBJ1-1	CASSTIAGANTEAFF	TGTGCCAGCAGTACTATCGCGGGGGCAAACACTGAAGCTTTCTTT
TRBD1	NA	TRBV5-1	TRBJ1-2	CASSFGQGGDGYTF	TGCGCCAGCAGCTTCGGACAGGGTGGGGATGGCTACACCTTC
NA	many	TRBV5-6	TRBJ2-6	CASSQARGVLTF	TGTGCCAGCAGCCAAGCCCGCGGGGTCCTGACTTTC
TRBD2	few	TRBV20-1	TRBJ2-1	CSARPVGGGNYNEQFF	TGCAGTGCTAGACCCGTGGGCGGGGGGAACTACAATGAGCAGTTCTTC
TRBD1	few	TRBV28	TRBJ2-1	CASITGPGTVVNEQFF	TGTGCCAGCATCACCGGCCCCGGGACAGTCGTCAATGAGCAGTTCTTC
TRBD1	many	TRBV28	TRBJ2-7	CAVGGTGGRYEQYF	TGTGCCGTGGGGGGGACAGGGGGCAGATACGAGCAGTACTTC
TRBD1	NA	TRBV12-3/TRBV12-4	TRBJ1-2	CASSPGRGGINYGYTF	TGTGCCAGCAGTCCCGGCAGGGGGGGGATTAACTATGGCTACACCTTC